This T cell receptor (beta chain) was identified in a study of neurological immune-mediated disorders. V lost 6 bases and J lost 14, with 25 bases in between. This CDR3 has 14 amino acids. TCRdb reanalysed the 5' RACE reads using MiXCR and keeps one entry per CDR3 protein. The sample has some 25,000 distinct CDR3 sequences, under 8.5% seen once. This clonotype was picked up many times. Sequencing used PBMCs. The TCR originated in a middle-aged woman in good health. This chain joins TRBV12-3 or TRBV12-4 and TRBJ2-5; the D call may be TRBD1 or TRBD2 (6 bases each). CDR3 bases: TGTGCCAGCAGAAATCGCCCAAGGGCGGGACACTTTTACTTC. Translating gives CASRNRPRAGHFYF.